This T cell receptor (beta chain) was sequenced during a study of T cells expressing NK-cell markers. Overall study: Seven HCMV-seropositive donors and one seronegative donor made up the eight sequenced donors.

Study conclusions and caveats: NKG2C+ dominant clonotype frequencies in roughly six donors were about 1.0-7.0% of CD8+ T cells. The CD3+CD56-NKG2C+ fraction of a handful of donors was also led by these clonotypes.

TCR beta cDNA was made by 5'RACE template switching with UMIs. TCRdb re-analyzed the 5' RACE reads; it lists each CDR3 protein once, without DNA. The sample has 140,000 to 150,000 distinct CDR3 sequences. This CDR3 spans 20 amino acids. Germline V gene sequence: CDR1 LGHNA, CDR2 YSLEER. Remarks on this clonotype: Antigen: not known.

This receptor was obtained from a man aged 18 to 35 in good health. The J gene is TRBJ2-1, the V gene TRBV4-3; lacking DNA, the TRBD1 call made by TCRdb goes unchecked. Source material: blood T cells: a sorted CD56 or NKG2C T cell subset, CD4+ or CD8+ T cells, or bulk PBMC T cells (not recorded which). CDR3 protein: CASSQDLPDRVPLYYNEQFF.